The 13 T cell receptor beta chains presented below share a single source sample, sequenced in a study of T cell responses to AZD1222 COVID-19 vaccine. The repertoire was sequenced with immunoSEQ multiplex PCR; TCRdb's copy has only in-frame clones and lacks some. The data hold more than 95,000 clones, with 70% to 90% observed a single time. The source was peripheral blood, collected on day 0 of AZD1222 vaccination. These receptors were obtained from an adult in good health.

This clone came up once. The chain employs TRBV5-6 and TRBJ1-5, with D possibly being TRBD1 (5 bases). This CDR3 contains 15 residues. Germline loops: CDR1 SGHDT, CDR2 YYEEEE. V was cut by 2 bases and J by 3 bases, with 12 bases left in between. CDR3 in DNA: TGTGCCAGCAGCTTCAGGGTTGAGGACAATCAGCCCCAGCATTTT. It translates to CASSFRVEDNQPQHF.

This clone was recorded once. The V and J genes are TRBV27 and TRBJ1-1; D might be TRBD1 (6 bases). Trimming took off 4 bases at V and 1 base at J, with 13 bases between the two ends. This CDR3 spans 15 amino acids. Germline CDR1 is MNHEY and CDR2 is SMNVEV (reference sequence). CDR3 in DNA: TGTGCCAGCAGTTGGGGGGCGGGACGGAACACTGAAGCTTTCTTT. It translates to CASSWGAGRNTEAFF.

This chain joins TRBV2 and TRBJ2-3; D possibly corresponds to TRBD2 (5 bases). Per germline, CDR1 SNHLY and CDR2 FYNNEI. Trimming shortened V by 6 bases and J by 2 bases, and 15 bases separated the two germline ends. The CDR3 sequence is 15 residues long. The CDR3 region has the DNA TGTGCCAGCAGCCCCTTGGGCCTAGCCACAGATACGCAGTATTTT. Residues: CASSPLGLATDTQYF.

This sequence joins TRBV6-5 and TRBJ2-2; D might be TRBD1 or TRBD2, each matching 5 bases. The CDR3 loop spans 13 amino acids. Trimming cost V 6 bases and J 7 bases, with 12 bases left between them. Germline CDR1 is MNHEY and CDR2 is SVGAGI. The CDR3 loop reads CASRPRGYGELFF. DNA for the CDR3: TGTGCCAGCAGACCTCGGGGCTACGGGGAGCTGTTTTTT.

The chain has TRBV7-3 and TRBJ1-1; no definite D call. Germline loops: CDR1 SGHTA, CDR2 FQGTGA. This CDR3 has 13 residues. The V end lost 4 bases, the J end lost 3 bases, and 9 bases lay between the germline ends. The CDR3 region is CASSSSMDTEAFF. The CDR3 DNA reads as TGTGCCAGCAGCTCCAGCATGGACACTGAAGCTTTCTTT.

The table lists this clone with a count of one. The chain employs TRBV7-3 and TRBJ2-7; 8 bases line up with TRBD1. The germline V gene encodes CDR1 SGHTA and CDR2 FQGTGA. The trim removed 5 bases at V and 0 bases at J, leaving 6 bases unmatched. The CDR3 covers 15 residues. CDR3 sequence (DNA): TGTGCCAGCAGCATCACCGGGACAGGCTCCTACGAGCAGTACTTC. Translation gives CASSITGTGSYEQYF. The full variable domain, its missing parts supplied by reference TRBV7-3 and TRBJ2-7, is GAGVSQTPSNKVTEKGKYVELRCDPISGHTALYWYRQSLGQGPEFLIYFQGTGAADDSGLPNDRFFAVRPEGSVSTLKIQRTERGDSAVYLCASSITGTGSYEQYFGPGTRLTVT.

This clone was counted a single time. The V gene is TRBV9, the J gene TRBJ2-1; D uncertain. Germline CDR1 SGDLS, CDR2 YYNGEE. Trimming removed 4 bases from V and 3 bases from J, with 11 bases in between. The CDR3 runs to 14 residues. This CDR3 is CASSSQGIYNEQFF. CDR3 sequence (DNA): TGTGCCAGCAGCTCTCAAGGGATCTACAATGAGCAGTTCTTC.

The rearrangement joins TRBV29-1 to TRBJ1-5; the D is unclear. V was clipped by 4 bases and J by 9 bases, with 13 bases between them. The germline gives CDR1 SQVTM, CDR2 ANQGSEA. The CDR3 has 12 residues. The CDR3 loop reads CSVVTQKGPQHF. Written as DNA, the CDR3 is TGCAGCGTTGTTACCCAAAAGGGGCCCCAGCATTTT.

V is TRBV18 and J is TRBJ2-7; tentative D call: TRBD2 (5 bases). This CDR3 has 16 residues. V was shortened by 6 bases and J by 3 bases, with 21 bases between the two germline ends. Germline assignment: CDR1 KGHSH and CDR2 LQKENI. The CDR3 here is CASSQPNAIGGYEQYF. For the CDR3, the DNA is TGTGCCAGCTCTCAACCCAACGCCATCGGAGGCTACGAGCAGTACTTC.

V gene TRBV4-3 combines with J gene TRBJ2-3; TRBD2 matches at 8 bases. CDR3 size: 13 residues. In germline, CDR1 is LGHNA, CDR2 YSLEER. The V segment lost 4 bases and the J segment 4 bases; nucleotides outside the gene matches: 1. The CDR3 DNA reads TGCGCCAGCAGCCGGGGACTAGCAGATACGCAGTATTTT. This translates into CASSRGLADTQYF.

The CDR3 region has the DNA TGTGCCAGCAGCCAAGAATTACAGGGGGGATACTCACCCCTCCACTTT. This translates into CASSQELQGGYSPLHF. The chain couples TRBV3-1 (or the pseudogene TRBV3-2) to TRBJ1-6; TRBD1 aligns across 8 bases. The CDR3 contains 16 residues. The V segment lost 0 bases and the J segment 10 bases; nucleotides outside the gene matches: 8. CDR1 is LGHDT and CDR2 is YNNKEL in the germline V gene (reference sequence).

J is TRBJ2-2 and V is TRBV19, with TRBD2 identical over 7 bases. Germline V gene data show CDR1 as LNHDA and CDR2 as SQIVND (reference sequence). J lost 2 bases, V lost 2 bases, and 8 bases had no gene match. The CDR3 has 17 residues. The chain's CDR3 is CASSISSSGTNTGELFF. The CDR3, as DNA: TGTGCCAGTAGTATATCCTCTAGCGGAACTAACACCGGGGAGCTGTTTTTT.

The chain joins TRBV5-1 to TRBJ1-1; no firm D call. This CDR3 has 14 amino acids. V lost 4 bases and J lost 4, with 14 bases in between. Germline assignment: CDR1 SGHRS and CDR2 YFSETQ. The CDR3, as DNA: TGCGCCAGCAGCCCCAGCGGTGTTAGCACTGAAGCTTTCTTT. Protein: CASSPSGVSTEAFF.